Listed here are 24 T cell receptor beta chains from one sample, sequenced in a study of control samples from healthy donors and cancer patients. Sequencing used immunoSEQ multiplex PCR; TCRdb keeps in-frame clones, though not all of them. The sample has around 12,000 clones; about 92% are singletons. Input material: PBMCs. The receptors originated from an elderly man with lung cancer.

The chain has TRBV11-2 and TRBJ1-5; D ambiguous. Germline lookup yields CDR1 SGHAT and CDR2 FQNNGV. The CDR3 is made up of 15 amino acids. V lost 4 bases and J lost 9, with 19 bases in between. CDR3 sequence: CASSYRGGILWPQHF. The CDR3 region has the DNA TGTGCCAGCAGCTACCGGGGAGGTATCCTTTGGCCCCAGCATTTT.

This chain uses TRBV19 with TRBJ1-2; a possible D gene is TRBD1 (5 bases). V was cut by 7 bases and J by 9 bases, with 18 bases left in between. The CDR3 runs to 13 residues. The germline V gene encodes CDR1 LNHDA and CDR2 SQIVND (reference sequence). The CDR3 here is CASTLGAAGSYTF. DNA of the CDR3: TGTGCCAGTACCCTAGGGGCAGCGGGGAGCTACACCTTC.

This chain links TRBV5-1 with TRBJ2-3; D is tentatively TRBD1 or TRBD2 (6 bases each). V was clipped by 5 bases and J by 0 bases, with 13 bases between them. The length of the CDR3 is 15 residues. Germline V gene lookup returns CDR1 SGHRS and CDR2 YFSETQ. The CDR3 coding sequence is TGCGCCAGCAGGGCCTTGGGGGGCAGCACAGATACGCAGTATTTT. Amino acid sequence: CASRALGGSTDTQYF.

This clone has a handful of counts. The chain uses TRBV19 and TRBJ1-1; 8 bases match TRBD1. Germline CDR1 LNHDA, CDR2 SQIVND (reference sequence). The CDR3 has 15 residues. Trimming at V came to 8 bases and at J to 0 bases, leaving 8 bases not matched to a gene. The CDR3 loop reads CASSDREGVNTEAFF. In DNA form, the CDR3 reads TGTGCCAGTTCGGACAGGGAGGGTGTGAACACTGAAGCTTTCTTT.

The chain's CDR3 is CASSIQGADQPQHF. The CDR3 region has the DNA TGTGCCAGTAGTATTCAGGGGGCGGATCAGCCCCAGCATTTT. The V call is TRBV19, the J call TRBJ1-5, with TRBD1 matching over 8 bases. Germline trimming cut 3 bases from V and 5 bases from J; bases unmatched to any gene: 3. Germline V gene sequence: CDR1 LNHDA, CDR2 SQIVND (reference sequence). The CDR3 runs 14 residues.

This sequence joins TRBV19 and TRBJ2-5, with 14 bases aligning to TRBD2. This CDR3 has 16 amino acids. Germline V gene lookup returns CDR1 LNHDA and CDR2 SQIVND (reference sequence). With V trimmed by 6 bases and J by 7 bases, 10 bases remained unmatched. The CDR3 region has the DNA TGTGCCAGTAGGGATTTGACTAGCGGGGGGGCCGGGACCCAGTACTTC. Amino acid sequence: CASRDLTSGGAGTQYF.

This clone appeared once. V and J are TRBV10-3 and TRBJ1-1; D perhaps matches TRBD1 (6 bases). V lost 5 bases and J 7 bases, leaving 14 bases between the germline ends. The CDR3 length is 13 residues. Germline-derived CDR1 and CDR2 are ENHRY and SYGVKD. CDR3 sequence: CAISRGGWNEAFF. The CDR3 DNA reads TGTGCCATCAGTCGGGGGGGCTGGAATGAAGCTTTCTTT.

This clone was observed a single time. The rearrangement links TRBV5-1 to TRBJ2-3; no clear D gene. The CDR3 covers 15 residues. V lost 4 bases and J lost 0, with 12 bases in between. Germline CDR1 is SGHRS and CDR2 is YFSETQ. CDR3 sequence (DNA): TGCGCCAGCAGCAGCCTGGCACGTAGCACAGATACGCAGTATTTT. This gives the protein CASSSLARSTDTQYF. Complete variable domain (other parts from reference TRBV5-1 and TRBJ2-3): KAGVTQTPRYLIKTRGQQVTLSCSPISGHRSVSWYQQTPGQGLQFLFEYFSETQRNKGNFPGRFSGRQFSNSRSEMNVSTLELGDSALYLCASSSLARSTDTQYFGPGTRLTVL.

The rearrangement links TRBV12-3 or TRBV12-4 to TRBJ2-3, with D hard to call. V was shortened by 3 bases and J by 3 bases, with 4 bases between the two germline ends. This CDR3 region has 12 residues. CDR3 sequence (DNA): TGTGCCAGCAGTTTGAGGACAGATACGCAGTATTTT. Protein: CASSLRTDTQYF.

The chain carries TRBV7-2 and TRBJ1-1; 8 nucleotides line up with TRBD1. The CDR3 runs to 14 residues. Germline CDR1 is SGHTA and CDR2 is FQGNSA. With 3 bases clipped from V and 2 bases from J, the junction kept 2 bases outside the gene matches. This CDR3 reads CASSFAGGNTEAFF. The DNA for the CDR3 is TGTGCCAGCAGCTTCGCAGGGGGCAACACTGAAGCTTTCTTT. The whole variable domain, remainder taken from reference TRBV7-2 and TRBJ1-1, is GAGVSQSPSNKVTEKGKDVELRCDPISGHTALYWYRQSLGQGLEFLIYFQGNSAPDKSGLPSDRFSAERTGGSVSTLTIQRTQQEDSAVYLCASSFAGGNTEAFFGQGTRLTVV.

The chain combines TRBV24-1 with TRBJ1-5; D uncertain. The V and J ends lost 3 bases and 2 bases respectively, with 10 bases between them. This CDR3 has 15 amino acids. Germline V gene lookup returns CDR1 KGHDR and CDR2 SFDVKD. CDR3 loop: CATSDGLGGNQPQHF. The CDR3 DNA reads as TGTGCCACCAGTGATGGCCTCGGTGGCAATCAGCCCCAGCATTTT.

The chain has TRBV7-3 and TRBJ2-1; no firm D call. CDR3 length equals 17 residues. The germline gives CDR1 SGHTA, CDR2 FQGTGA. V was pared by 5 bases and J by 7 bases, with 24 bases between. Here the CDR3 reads CASSTTEPGGVYNEQFF. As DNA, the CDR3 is TGTGCCAGCAGCACGACGGAACCCGGCGGAGTTTATAATGAGCAGTTCTTC.

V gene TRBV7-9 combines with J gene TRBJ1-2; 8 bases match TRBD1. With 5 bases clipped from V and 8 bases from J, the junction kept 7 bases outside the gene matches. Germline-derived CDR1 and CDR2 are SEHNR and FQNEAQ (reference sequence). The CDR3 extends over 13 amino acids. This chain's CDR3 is CASSTPGTGGYTF. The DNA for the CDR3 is TGTGCCAGCAGCACCCCCGGGACAGGCGGCTACACCTTC.

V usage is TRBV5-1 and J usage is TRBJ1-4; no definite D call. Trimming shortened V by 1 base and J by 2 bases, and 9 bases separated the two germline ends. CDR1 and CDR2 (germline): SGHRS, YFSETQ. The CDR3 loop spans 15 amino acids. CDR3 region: CASSLPTPTNEKLFF. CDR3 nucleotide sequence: TGCGCCAGCAGCTTGCCAACGCCCACTAATGAAAAACTGTTTTTT. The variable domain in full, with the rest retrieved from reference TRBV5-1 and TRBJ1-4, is KAGVTQTPRYLIKTRGQQVTLSCSPISGHRSVSWYQQTPGQGLQFLFEYFSETQRNKGNFPGRFSGRQFSNSRSEMNVSTLELGDSALYLCASSLPTPTNEKLFFGSGTQLSVL.

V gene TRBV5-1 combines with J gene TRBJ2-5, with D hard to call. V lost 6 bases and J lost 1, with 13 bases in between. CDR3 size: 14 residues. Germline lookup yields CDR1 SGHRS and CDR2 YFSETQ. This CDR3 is CASTLRPVQETQYF. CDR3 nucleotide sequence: TGCGCCAGCACCCTCAGACCGGTCCAAGAGACCCAGTACTTC.

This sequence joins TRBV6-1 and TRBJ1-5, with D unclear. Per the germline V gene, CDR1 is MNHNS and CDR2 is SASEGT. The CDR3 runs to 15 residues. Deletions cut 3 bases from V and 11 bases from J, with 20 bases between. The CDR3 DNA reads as TGTGCCAGCAGTGATCAACCTTCGAGCATCAAGGCCCAGCATTTT. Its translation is CASSDQPSSIKAQHF.

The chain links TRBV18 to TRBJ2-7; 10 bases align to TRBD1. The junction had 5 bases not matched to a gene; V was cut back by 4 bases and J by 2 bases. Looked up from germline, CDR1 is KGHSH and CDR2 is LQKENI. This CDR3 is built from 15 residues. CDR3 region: CASSHRQGATYEQYV. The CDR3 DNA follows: TGTGCCAGCTCACACCGACAGGGGGCAACCTACGAGCAGTACGTC.

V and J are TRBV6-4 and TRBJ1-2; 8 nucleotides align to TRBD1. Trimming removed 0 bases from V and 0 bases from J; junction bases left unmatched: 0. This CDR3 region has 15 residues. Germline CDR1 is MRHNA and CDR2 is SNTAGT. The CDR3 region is CASSDSDRANYGYTF. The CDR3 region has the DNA TGTGCCAGCAGTGACTCGGACAGGGCTAACTATGGCTACACCTTC.

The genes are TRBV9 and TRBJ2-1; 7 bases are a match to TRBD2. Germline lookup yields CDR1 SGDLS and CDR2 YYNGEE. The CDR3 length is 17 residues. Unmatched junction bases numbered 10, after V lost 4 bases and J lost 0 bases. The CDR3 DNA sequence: TGTGCCAGCAGCCCCCGACTAGCCTCCTCCTCCTACAATGAGCAGTTCTTC. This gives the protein CASSPRLASSSYNEQFF.

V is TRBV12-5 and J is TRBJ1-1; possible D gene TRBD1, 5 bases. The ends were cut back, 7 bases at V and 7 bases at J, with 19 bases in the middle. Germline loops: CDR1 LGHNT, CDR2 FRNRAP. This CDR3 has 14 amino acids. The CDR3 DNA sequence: TGTGCTAGTGCCCCGCGGGGACTTAAAAATGAAGCTTTCTTT. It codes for CASAPRGLKNEAFF.

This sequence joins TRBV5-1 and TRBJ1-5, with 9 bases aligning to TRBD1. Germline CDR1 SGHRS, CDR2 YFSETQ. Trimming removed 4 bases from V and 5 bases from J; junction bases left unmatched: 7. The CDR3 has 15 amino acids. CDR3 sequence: CASSLTGGTDQPQHF. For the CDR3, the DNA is TGCGCCAGCAGCCTTACAGGGGGCACAGATCAGCCCCAGCATTTT.

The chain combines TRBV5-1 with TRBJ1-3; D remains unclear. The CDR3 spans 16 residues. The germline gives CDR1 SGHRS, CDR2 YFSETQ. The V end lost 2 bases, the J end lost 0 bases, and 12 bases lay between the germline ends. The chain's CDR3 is CASSFHVTSSGNTIYF. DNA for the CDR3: TGCGCCAGCAGCTTCCACGTAACAAGCTCTGGAAACACCATATATTTT.

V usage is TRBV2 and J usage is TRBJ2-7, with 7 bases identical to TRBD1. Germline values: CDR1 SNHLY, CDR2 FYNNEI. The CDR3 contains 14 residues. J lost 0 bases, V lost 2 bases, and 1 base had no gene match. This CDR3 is CASSEQGVSYEQYF. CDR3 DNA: TGTGCCAGCAGTGAACAGGGGGTCTCCTACGAGCAGTACTTC.

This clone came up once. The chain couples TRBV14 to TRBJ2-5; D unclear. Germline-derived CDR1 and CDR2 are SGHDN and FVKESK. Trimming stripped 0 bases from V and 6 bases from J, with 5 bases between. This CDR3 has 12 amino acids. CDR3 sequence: CASSQDFQTQYF. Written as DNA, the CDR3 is TGTGCCAGCAGCCAAGATTTCCAGACCCAGTACTTC.